A single sample is the source of the 21 T cell receptor beta chains below, sequenced in a study of T cell responses to AZD1222 COVID-19 vaccine. This table comes from immunoSEQ multiplex PCR, and its TCRdb copy is limited to in-frame clones, with some not included. Found here are some 200,000 clones, around 93% of them singletons; the top ten hold less than 1.2%. Sequenced material: peripheral blood, taken on day 0 of MenACWY control vaccination. Receptors originate from an adult in good health.

The chain has TRBV7-8 and TRBJ2-1; no clear D gene. Per germline, CDR1 SGHVS and CDR2 FQNEAQ. CDR3 size: 15 residues. The germline V and J ends were trimmed by 1 base and 4 bases, with 11 bases remaining between them. For the CDR3, the DNA is TGTGCCAGCAGCTTAGAGACTTATAGGTACAATGAGCAGTTCTTC. This sequence encodes CASSLETYRYNEQFF.

The table lists this clone with a count of one. The sample holds other DNA sequences that translate to the same CDR3. This rearrangement joins TRBV18 to TRBJ1-1, with TRBD1 as a possible D gene (6 bases). The length of the CDR3 is 13 residues. Germline V gene data show CDR1 as KGHSH and CDR2 as LQKENI. Trimming stripped 5 bases from V and 1 base from J, with 8 bases between. For the CDR3, the DNA is TGTGCCAGCTCAGGACAGAGGAACACTGAAGCTTTCTTT. Amino acids: CASSGQRNTEAFF.

This chain joins TRBV29-1 and TRBJ2-5; the match to TRBD2 covers 8 bases. Germline CDR1 SQVTM, CDR2 ANQGSEA. CDR3 size: 13 residues. Trimming took 4 bases from V and 6 from J; bases not matched to a gene: 7. CDR3 DNA: TGCAGCGTTGCGGACGGGGGGGCGAAGACCCAGTACTTC. Its protein is CSVADGGAKTQYF.

J is TRBJ1-2 and V is TRBV28; D gene ambiguous. Germline lookup yields CDR1 MDHEN and CDR2 SYDVKM. The germline V and J ends were trimmed by 10 bases and 2 bases, with 11 bases remaining between them. This CDR3 has 12 residues. CDR3 protein: CATNRGNYGYTF. DNA of the CDR3: TGTGCCACCAATCGCGGAAACTATGGCTACACCTTC.

The chain carries TRBV7-2 and TRBJ1-1; D possibly corresponds to TRBD1 (6 bases). The CDR3 contains 16 residues. Germline V gene data show CDR1 as SGHTA and CDR2 as FQGNSA. The V end was cut by 4 bases, the J end by 4 bases, with 19 bases between. As DNA, the CDR3 is TGTGCCAGCAGCTCGAGACCCAGCAGGGGCGGCACTGAAGCTTTCTTT. Protein: CASSSRPSRGGTEAFF.

The chain employs TRBV11-3 and TRBJ2-1, with 7 bases identical to TRBD1. V dropped 5 bases and J dropped 6; count of bases not matched to a gene: 4. CDR1 and CDR2 from the germline V gene are SGHNT and YENEEA. The CDR3 is 13 residues long. Here the CDR3 DNA reads TGTGCCAGCAGCCCAAGACAGGGCAATGAGCAGTTCTTC. This codes for CASSPRQGNEQFF.

Only a few counts were recorded for this clone. The gene calls are TRBV28 and TRBJ1-6, with TRBD1 matching over 8 bases. Unmatched junction bases numbered 5, after V lost 7 bases and J lost 0 bases. Germline loops: CDR1 MDHEN, CDR2 SYDVKM. This CDR3 region has 16 residues. The CDR3 loop reads CASKTGADSYNSPLHF. In nucleotides, the CDR3 is TGTGCCAGCAAGACAGGGGCCGACTCCTATAATTCACCCCTCCACTTT. The variable domain in full, with the rest retrieved from reference TRBV28 and TRBJ1-6, is DVKVTQSSRYLVKRTGEKVFLECVQDMDHENMFWYRQDPGLGLRLIYFSYDVKMKEKGDIPEGYSVSREKKERFSLILESASTNQTSMYLCASKTGADSYNSPLHFGNGTRLTVT.

This clone has only one observation. The J gene is TRBJ2-7, the V gene TRBV20-1; a weak D match, TRBD2 (5 bases). V lost 5 bases to trimming and J lost 7 bases, with 12 bases between them. The CDR3 length is 11 residues. Per germline, CDR1 DFQATT and CDR2 SNEGSKA (reference sequence). CDR3 DNA sequence: TGCAGTGCTCGAGGACTCGGAGAGCAGTACTTC. It yields the protein CSARGLGEQYF.

This chain joins TRBV29-1 and TRBJ2-7, with 7 bases fitting TRBD1. CDR3 length: 13 amino acids. V was pared by 4 bases and J by 6 bases, with 9 bases of the junction left unmatched. Germline V gene lookup returns CDR1 SQVTM and CDR2 ANQGSEA. The CDR3 DNA reads as TGCAGCGTTGGCGTCAGGGGGAGCAGCGAGCAGTACTTC. Its translation: CSVGVRGSSEQYF.

The chain uses TRBV3-1 (or the pseudogene TRBV3-2) and TRBJ1-3, with no clear D. This CDR3 is 12 amino acids long. CDR1 and CDR2 (germline): LGHDT, YNNKEL (reference sequence). V gave up 1 base and J gave up 7 bases, with 5 bases separating them. Here the CDR3 DNA reads TGTGCCAGCAGCCAAGGACGTAACACCATATATTTT. Translating it yields CASSQGRNTIYF.

The chain couples TRBV19 to TRBJ1-1; D is perhaps TRBD1 (5 bases). Per the germline V gene, CDR1 is LNHDA and CDR2 is SQIVND (reference sequence). V lost 6 bases and J lost 2, with 16 bases in between. This CDR3 comprises 15 residues. In DNA form, the CDR3 reads TGTGCCAGTAGAAGGGCGGGGCAGATCAACACTGAAGCTTTCTTT. This sequence encodes CASRRAGQINTEAFF.

The chain links TRBV28 to TRBJ1-5; D not resolved. The V end was cut by 3 bases, the J end by 6 bases, with 3 bases between. The CDR3 is 11 amino acids. Germline CDR1 is MDHEN and CDR2 is SYDVKM. The CDR3 DNA follows: TGTGCCAGCAGTTTTGGTCAGCCCCAGCATTTT. Encoded protein: CASSFGQPQHF. The variable domain in full, with the rest retrieved from reference TRBV28 and TRBJ1-5, is DVKVTQSSRYLVKRTGEKVFLECVQDMDHENMFWYRQDPGLGLRLIYFSYDVKMKEKGDIPEGYSVSREKKERFSLILESASTNQTSMYLCASSFGQPQHFGDGTRLSIL.

The rearrangement joins TRBV18 to TRBJ1-1; D not certain. Between the trimmed V and J ends, which lost 6 bases and 2 bases, there was a span of 10 bases. CDR3 size: 13 residues. Germline assignment: CDR1 KGHSH and CDR2 LQKENI. CDR3 nucleotides: TGTGCCAGCTCCCGGGGTTATAACACTGAAGCTTTCTTT. As protein: CASSRGYNTEAFF.

The chain links TRBV6-5 to TRBJ1-1, with a possible D match to TRBD1 (5 bases). The CDR3 is made up of 12 amino acids. The germline V and J ends were trimmed by 5 bases and 11 bases, with 15 bases remaining between them. Per the germline V gene, CDR1 is MNHEY and CDR2 is SVGAGI. The CDR3 here is CASSRSEGQAFF. In DNA form, the CDR3 reads TGTGCCAGCAGTCGGTCAGAGGGGCAGGCTTTCTTT.

The chain carries TRBV11-1 and TRBJ1-1; D gene unclear. The CDR3 extends over 13 amino acids. Germline V gene data show CDR1 as SGHAT and CDR2 as FQDESV (reference sequence). V lost 1 base and J 9 bases, leaving 12 bases between the germline ends. CDR3: CASSLERAAQAFF. CDR3 nucleotide sequence: TGTGCCAGCAGCTTAGAAAGGGCAGCCCAAGCTTTCTTT. Complete variable domain (other parts from reference TRBV11-1 and TRBJ1-1): EAEVAQSPRYKITEKSQAVAFWCDPISGHATLYWYRQILGQGPELLVQFQDESVVDDSQLPKDRFSAERLKGVDSTLKIQPAELGDSAMYLCASSLERAAQAFFGQGTRLTVV.

This chain connects TRBV3-1 (or the pseudogene TRBV3-2) to TRBJ1-5, with D possibly matching TRBD1 (5 bases). Looked up from germline, CDR1 is LGHDT and CDR2 is YNNKEL (reference sequence). The CDR3 is 15 residues long. The V end was cut by 3 bases, the J end by 8 bases, with 17 bases between. The CDR3 DNA reads as TGTGCCAGCAGCCAGGGCCCCGGGGGGGAGAAGCCCCAGCATTTT. It encodes CASSQGPGGEKPQHF.

The V and J genes are TRBV4-1 and TRBJ2-7, with 9 bases matching TRBD1. The CDR3 is 16 amino acids. J lost 0 bases, V lost 6 bases, and 9 bases had no gene match. Germline-derived CDR1 and CDR2 are MGHRA and YSYEKL. The CDR3 DNA sequence: TGCGCCAGCAGTCAAACCGGGACAGGGATCTCCTACGAGCAGTACTTC. As protein: CASSQTGTGISYEQYF.

The rearrangement links TRBV24-1 to TRBJ1-1, with D hard to call. There are 14 residues in the CDR3. Germline CDR1 KGHDR, CDR2 SFDVKD. Between the trimmed V and J ends, which lost 2 bases and 4 bases, there was a span of 10 bases. For the CDR3, the DNA is TGTGCCACCAGTGATTCATATTTTGGCACTGAAGCTTTCTTT. It is translated as CATSDSYFGTEAFF.

The V call is TRBV7-2, the J call TRBJ1-6; TRBD1 is a possible D gene (5 bases). The CDR3 length is 16 residues. V lost 1 base, J lost 8 bases, and 15 bases lay in between. The germline V gene encodes CDR1 SGHTA and CDR2 FQGNSA. The CDR3 spells CASSLGSLGAHSPLHF. CDR3 bases: TGTGCCAGCAGCTTAGGATCGCTAGGGGCCCATTCACCCCTCCACTTT.

The V gene is TRBV5-4, the J gene TRBJ2-7, with D possibly matching TRBD1 (5 bases). Trimming took 4 bases from V and 1 from J, leaving 12 bases between them. This CDR3 contains 14 residues. The germline CDR1 and CDR2 sequences are SGHNT and YYREEE (reference sequence). In DNA, the CDR3 is TGTGCCAGCAGCGCCAAGCAGGGTTCCTACGAGCAGTACTTC. Encoded protein: CASSAKQGSYEQYF.

The rearrangement links TRBV11-2 to TRBJ1-5; 9 bases match TRBD1. The CDR3 extends over 15 amino acids. Germline V gene sequence: CDR1 SGHAT, CDR2 FQNNGV. The ends lost 1 base at V and 7 bases at J; junction bases unmatched: 5. DNA for the CDR3: TGTGCCAGCAGCTTAGGACAGGGGGGCATCCAGCCCCAGCATTTT. This translates into CASSLGQGGIQPQHF.